The sample holds many counts of the clone carrying this T cell receptor (beta chain). Its target is unknown. These data come from a study of response to subunit inactivated influenza vaccine. Findings and limits, study-wide: Authors proposed each seasonal influenza vaccination draws in few new T cells.

TCRdb recomputed calls from the RT-PCR reads with MiXCR, one row per CDR3 protein. Of approximately 490,000 distinct CDR3 sequences listed, roughly 7.9% were seen once; the top ten hold roughly 13%. The sample here was PBMCs from blood, taken less than 30 months after vaccination. The receptor comes from a man aged 50-75 years who received an inactivated influenza vaccine.

The CDR3: CAWSARPGHHWDEQFF. CDR3 bases: TGTGCCTGGAGTGCCCGACCGGGACACCATTGGGATGAGCAGTTCTTC. The chain couples TRBV30 to TRBJ2-1; tentatively, D is TRBD1 (6 bases). Trimming stripped 1 base from V and 8 bases from J, with 21 bases between. The CDR3 is made up of 16 amino acids. The germline V gene encodes CDR1 GTSNPN and CDR2 SVGIG (reference sequence).